The table lists the clone carrying this TCR beta chain with a few counts. The sample originates from a study of CD8+ T cells in alopecia areata. This sample's treatment: oral pan-JAK inhibitor, 5-10 mg twice daily. The CDR3 covers 15 residues. From germline, CDR1 is MNHEY and CDR2 SMNVEV (reference sequence). Trimming removed 2 bases from V and 5 bases from J, with 10 bases in between. RNA was isolated and reverse transcribed to cDNA, the sequencing template. Some clones are missing from TCRdb's copy, which holds only in-frame ones; the method was immunoSEQ multiplex PCR. Among around 300,000 clones listed, roughly 60% were seen once.

Sample: CD4+ T cells sorted from blood, taken at roughly week 53, from a patient treated with tofacitinib. The J gene is TRBJ2-6, the V gene TRBV27; no reliable D call. The receptor was derived from a human donor with alopecia areata. CDR3 DNA sequence: TGTGCCAGCAGTTTAAGGGTTTCTAGGGCCAACGTCCTGACTTTC. This gives the protein CASSLRVSRANVLTF.